Each of the 7 T cell receptor beta chains below was sequenced from the same sample in a study of cytomegalovirus exposure and HLA in healthy donors. PCR primers comprised 60 Vbeta and 13 Jbeta primers. The table came from immunoSEQ multiplex PCR; TCRdb's copy has only in-frame clones and leaves some out. The sample shows 55,000 to 75,000 clones, roughly four fifths of them seen only once. Sequenced sample: PBMCs. The receptors come from a woman in her 30s in good health and CMV-seropositive.

The chain employs TRBV4-1 and TRBJ2-1, with TRBD2 matching over 7 bases. The V and J ends lost 4 bases and 8 bases, in that order; junction bases with no gene match: 20. Germline CDR1 reads MGHRA; CDR2 reads YSYEKL. The CDR3 is 18 amino acids. The CDR3 reads CASSLTPGGGGRGDEQFF. Here the CDR3 DNA reads TGCGCCAGCAGCCTTACACCCGGCGGCGGGGGTCGGGGGGATGAGCAGTTCTTC.

The rearrangement uses TRBV29-1 and TRBJ1-1; 7 bases fit TRBD1. In germline, CDR1 is SQVTM, CDR2 ANQGSEA. This CDR3 has 13 amino acids. Losses at the gene ends were 5 bases for V and 0 bases for J; bases not matched to a gene: 3. This CDR3 is CSVTGTVNTEAFF. Written as DNA, the CDR3 is TGCAGCGTTACCGGGACAGTGAACACTGAAGCTTTCTTT. The complete variable domain, with remaining parts taken from reference TRBV29-1 and TRBJ1-1, reads SAVISQKPSRDICQRGTSLTIQCQVDSQVTMMFWYRQQPGQSLTLIATANQGSEATYESGFVIDKFPISRPNLTFSTLTVSNMSPEDSSIYLCSVTGTVNTEAFFGQGTRLTVV.

A note on this clone: As the CDR3 is not closed by the conserved phenylalanine or tryptophan, this likely results from a read error. The chain combines TRBV4-3 with TRBJ2-7, with 13 bases lining up with TRBD2. V shed 1 base and J 4 bases; nucleotides not matched to a gene: 13. Germline CDR1 is LGHNA and CDR2 is YSLEER. This CDR3 region has 19 residues. The CDR3 nucleotides are TGCGCCAGCAGCCAAGCCCGCTCGGGACTAGCGGGACCGTTATACGAGCAGTACCTC. Translating gives CASSQARSGLAGPLYEQYL.

The chain carries TRBV2 and TRBJ2-7; 10 nucleotides match TRBD1. After removal of 5 bases from V and 8 bases from J, the junction contained 6 bases not matched to a gene. There are 13 residues in the CDR3. The V gene's germline CDR1 is SNHLY and CDR2 FYNNEI. The CDR3 bases are TGTGCCAGCAGTCCGGGACAGGGGAAAAAGCAGTACTTC. Translated: CASSPGQGKKQYF.

This rearrangement joins TRBV27 to TRBJ2-1; tentatively, D is TRBD2 (6 bases). CDR1 MNHEY and CDR2 SMNVEV come from the germline V gene (reference sequence). The CDR3 is made up of 15 amino acids. V dropped 2 bases and J dropped 3 bases, with 11 bases sitting between them. This CDR3 is CASSLKGTRYNEQFF. The CDR3 region has the DNA TGTGCCAGCAGTTTAAAGGGGACTCGCTACAATGAGCAGTTCTTC.

This clone was detected once. The junction departs from germline at one end; a sequencing error may be responsible. The sample has other DNA sequences that encode this CDR3 too. J is TRBJ2-7 and V is TRBV6-5; 9 bases map to TRBD2. CDR1 is MNHEY, CDR2 SVGAGI, per germline. The CDR3 has 15 amino acids. CDR3 DNA sequence: TGTGCCAGCAGTTACTCGGGACTAGCCGTGTACGAACAGTACTTC. This encodes CASSYSGLAVYEQYF.

The chain recombines TRBV19 with TRBJ1-3; D unclear. The V gene's germline CDR1 is LNHDA and CDR2 SQIVND (reference sequence). Trimming took 5 bases from V and 10 from J, leaving 9 bases between them. There are 11 residues in the CDR3. CDR3 loop: CASSSSRTIYF. The CDR3 DNA follows: TGTGCCAGTAGTTCCTCCAGAACCATATATTTT.